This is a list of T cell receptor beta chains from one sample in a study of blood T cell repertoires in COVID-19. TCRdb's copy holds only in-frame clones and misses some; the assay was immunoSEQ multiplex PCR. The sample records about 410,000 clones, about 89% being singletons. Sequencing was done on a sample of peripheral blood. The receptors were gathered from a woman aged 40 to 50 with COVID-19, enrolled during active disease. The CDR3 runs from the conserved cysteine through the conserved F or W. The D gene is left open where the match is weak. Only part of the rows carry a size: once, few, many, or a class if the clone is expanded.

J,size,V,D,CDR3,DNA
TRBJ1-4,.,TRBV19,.,CASSKGDVVEKLFF,TGTGCCAGTAGTAAGGGGGATGTAGTCGAAAAACTGTTTTTT
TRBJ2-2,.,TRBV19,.,CASSIDVRDAGELFF,TGTGCCAGTAGTATAGATGTGCGGGACGCCGGGGAGCTGTTTTTT
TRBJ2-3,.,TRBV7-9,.,CASSLGGGGTDTQYF,TGTGCCAGCAGCTTAGGAGGCGGAGGCACAGATACGCAGTATTTT
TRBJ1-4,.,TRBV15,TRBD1,CATSRKTGVGEKLFF,TGTGCCACCAGCAGGAAGACAGGGGTTGGGGAAAAACTGTTTTTT
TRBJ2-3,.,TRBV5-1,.,CASSLDGTSTDTQYF,TGCGCCAGCAGCCTAGACGGTACTAGCACAGATACGCAGTATTTT
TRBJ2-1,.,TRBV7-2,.,CASSLGTVPEQFF,TGTGCCAGCAGCTTAGGGACTGTGCCTGAGCAGTTCTTC
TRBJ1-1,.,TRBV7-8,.,CASSLVWQEAFF,TGTGCCAGCAGCTTAGTTTGGCAGGAAGCTTTCTTT
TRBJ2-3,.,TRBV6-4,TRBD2,CATRSGRGDTQYF,TGTGCCACGCGAAGCGGGAGGGGGGATACGCAGTATTTT
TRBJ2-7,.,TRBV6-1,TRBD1,CASSETWTGGLSPYEQYF,TGTGCCAGCAGTGAAACTTGGACAGGGGGCTTGTCCCCTTACGAGCAGTACTTC
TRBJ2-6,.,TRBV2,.,CASGGGGANVLTF,TGTGCCAGCGGCGGAGGGGGGGCCAACGTCCTGACTTTC
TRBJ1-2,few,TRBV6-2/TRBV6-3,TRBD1,CASSGWDSNYGYTF,TGTGCCAGCAGTGGATGGGACAGTAACTATGGCTACACCTTC